Below, 12 T cell receptor beta chains from the same sample are listed, as sequenced in a study of OX40 agonist ivuxolimab in advanced cancers. Sequenced by immunoSEQ multiplex PCR; TCRdb stores in-frame clones only, minus some. Seen here are approximately 82,000 clones, around 83% observed once, and the top ten hold 6.5%. The input for sequencing was CD4+ or CD8+ T cells sorted from blood, taken in a trial of the OX40 agonist ivuxolimab. The receptors shown here come from an adult with an advanced solid tumor such as melanoma, head and neck, liver or kidney cancer.

This chain uses TRBV6-5 with TRBJ1-2; D gene unclear. The germline V gene encodes CDR1 MNHEY and CDR2 SVGAGI. Trimming removed 7 bases from V and 8 bases from J, with 23 bases in between. This CDR3 comprises 15 residues. CDR3 sequence (DNA): TGTGCCAGCAAGGGAGCAGGCGAAGCCTTTTTCGGCTACACCTTC. Protein sequence: CASKGAGEAFFGYTF.

The chain has TRBV6-1 and TRBJ2-1, with D possibly being TRBD1 or TRBD2 (6 bases each). This CDR3 spans 17 amino acids. Trimming cost V 2 bases and J 6 bases, with 20 bases left between them. Germline loops: CDR1 MNHNS, CDR2 SASEGT. In DNA, the CDR3 is TGTGCCAGCAGTGAATGGGCAGGGGAGGTTGGGGGCAATGAGCAGTTCTTC. It encodes CASSEWAGEVGGNEQFF.

Worth noting for this clone: A junction end diverges from the germline sequence, so it may reflect a read error. This chain joins TRBV18 and TRBJ2-2; perhaps TRBD2 as D (5 bases). Germline V gene data show CDR1 as KGHSH and CDR2 as LQKENI. The CDR3 has 14 amino acids. The CDR3 sequence: CASSPPGRSGDLFF. DNA for the CDR3: TGTGCCAGCTCACCACCCGGTCGCTCCGGGGATCTGTTTTTT.

The chain recombines TRBV11-3 with TRBJ2-2, with a weak D call TRBD2 (5 bases). The germline V and J ends were trimmed by 1 base and 5 bases, with 11 bases remaining between them. CDR1 SGHNT and CDR2 YENEEA come from the germline V gene. This CDR3 region has 15 residues. CDR3 in DNA: TGTGCCAGCAGCTTAGGTAGACCGGGGACCGGGGAGCTGTTTTTT. This translates into CASSLGRPGTGELFF. Complete variable domain (other parts from reference TRBV11-3 and TRBJ2-2): EAGVVQSPRYKIIEKKQPVAFWCNPISGHNTLYWYLQNLGQGPELLIRYENEEAVDDSQLPKDRFSAERLKGVDSTLKIQPAELGDSAVYLCASSLGRPGTGELFFGEGSRLTVL.

This chain connects TRBV11-3 to TRBJ2-1; 7 bases align to TRBD1. J lost 6 bases, V lost 3 bases, and 5 bases had no gene match. The CDR3 loop spans 14 amino acids. Germline V gene data show CDR1 as SGHNT and CDR2 as YENEEA. The CDR3 protein is CASSFYRGVNEQFF. DNA for the CDR3: TGTGCCAGCAGCTTTTACAGGGGTGTCAATGAGCAGTTCTTC.

V and J are TRBV7-9 and TRBJ2-7, with D perhaps matching TRBD1 (6 bases). This CDR3 contains 14 residues. V shed 6 bases and J shed 0 bases, with 12 bases lying between them. CDR1 and CDR2 (germline): SEHNR, FQNEAQ (reference sequence). CDR3 DNA sequence: TGTGCCAGCAGGGTCCGGGACACCTCCTACGAGCAGTACTTC. It specifies CASRVRDTSYEQYF.

This clone was detected only once. This rearrangement joins TRBV7-9 to TRBJ2-2, with a tentative D call TRBD2 (6 bases). The CDR3 has 13 amino acids. The germline V and J ends were trimmed by 5 bases and 5 bases, with 9 bases remaining between them. From germline, CDR1 is SEHNR and CDR2 FQNEAQ (reference sequence). The CDR3 loop reads CASSPGGTGELFF. In DNA form, the CDR3 reads TGTGCCAGCAGCCCCGGGGGAACCGGGGAGCTGTTTTTT.

This CDR3 is CASRPWGNQPQHF. CDR3 bases: TGTGCCAGTAGGCCTTGGGGCAATCAGCCCCAGCATTTT. This rearrangement joins TRBV19 to TRBJ1-5; D is unresolved. V lost 6 bases to trimming and J lost 2 bases, with 8 bases between them. Germline CDR1 reads LNHDA; CDR2 reads SQIVND (reference sequence). The CDR3 contains 13 residues.

The count of this clone is one. J is TRBJ1-5 and V is TRBV25-1, with D possibly TRBD1 on 5 matching bases. The length of the CDR3 is 14 residues. The germline V and J ends were trimmed by 6 bases and 3 bases, with 12 bases remaining between them. Germline loops: CDR1 MGHDK, CDR2 SYGVNS. As DNA, the CDR3 is TGTGCCAGCAGCGACAGAAGGTCCAATCAGCCCCAGCATTTT. It yields the protein CASSDRRSNQPQHF.

The V gene is TRBV7-8, the J gene TRBJ1-5; D remains ambiguous. Germline-derived CDR1 and CDR2 are SGHVS and FQNEAQ. Trimming took 2 bases from V and 2 from J, leaving 13 bases between them. The CDR3 has 16 amino acids. The CDR3 loop reads CASSLRELFGNQPQHF. CDR3 DNA: TGTGCCAGCAGCTTACGGGAACTATTTGGCAATCAGCCCCAGCATTTT.

The gene calls are TRBV18 and TRBJ1-4, with TRBD1 as a possible D gene (5 bases). This CDR3 has 16 amino acids. The germline CDR1 and CDR2 sequences are KGHSH and LQKENI. V was trimmed by 3 bases and J by 2 bases, leaving 13 bases between them. This CDR3 reads CASSPSGGRTNEKLFF. CDR3 DNA sequence: TGTGCCAGCTCACCCTCCGGGGGACGCACTAATGAAAAACTGTTTTTT.

The CDR3 is CASSSGQGSYKGLNTEAFF. The CDR3 nucleotides read TGTGCCAGCAGCTCGGGACAGGGGTCTTATAAGGGGTTGAACACTGAAGCTTTCTTT. The chain recombines TRBV11-3 with TRBJ1-1; 10 bases fit TRBD1. J lost 0 bases, V lost 4 bases, and 14 bases had no gene match. The CDR3 length is 19 residues. CDR1 and CDR2 from the germline V gene are SGHNT and YENEEA.